This passage covers 3 T cell receptor beta chains from one sample sequenced in a study of blood T cells in healthy people across ages. A sample-barcoded 5' primer and a J-beta primer mix were used in a second PCR of about 7 to 11 cycles. TCRdb independently ran MiXCR on the 5' RACE reads; one entry per CDR3 protein. This table holds under 1 million distinct CDR3 sequences, under 55% found once. The sample consisted of blood. These receptors all come from a man aged 55 to 70 in good health.

Ten or more counts support this clonotype. The J gene is TRBJ2-7, the V gene TRBV3-1; 7 positions agree with TRBD2. The V gene end was trimmed by 1 base and the J gene end by 3 bases; junction bases not matched to a gene: 0. This CDR3 is 13 amino acids long. Per the germline V gene, CDR1 is LGHDT and CDR2 is YNNKEL (reference sequence). The CDR3 DNA follows: TGTGCCAGCAGCCAAGGGGGGGGCTACGAGCAGTACTTC. The encoded protein is CASSQGGGYEQYF.

There are a few counts of this clonotype. This sequence joins TRBV15 and TRBJ2-7; D might be TRBD1 (6 bases). The CDR3 length is 13 residues. Germline CDR1 and CDR2: LNHNV and YYDKDF (reference sequence). Trimming cost V 2 bases and J 6 bases, with 11 bases left between them. CDR3 residues: CATSRLGTLEQYF. The CDR3 nucleotides are TGTGCCACCAGCAGACTTGGGACACTCGAGCAGTACTTC.

This clonotype occurred a few times. This rearrangement joins TRBV3-1 to TRBJ2-4, with D perhaps matching TRBD2 (5 bases). The V gene's germline CDR1 is LGHDT and CDR2 YNNKEL (reference sequence). Trimming shortened V by 3 bases and J by 15 bases, and 15 bases separated the two germline ends. The CDR3 extends over 12 amino acids. CDR3 nucleotide sequence: TGTGCCAGCAGCCACACCCCGGACTCGATGTACTTC. Protein sequence: CASSHTPDSMYF.